The T cell receptor beta chain under discussion was sequenced for a study of Ad26.COV2.S vaccination and SARS-CoV-2 variants. Study-wide context: As a participant in COV1001, the donor was in the Ad26.COV2.S trial arm.

The CDR3 runs to 15 residues. The germline V gene encodes CDR1 SGDLS and CDR2 YYNGEE. Between the trimmed V and J ends, which lost 4 bases and 2 bases, there was a span of 13 bases. Assay used: immunoSEQ multiplex PCR; TCRdb lists only in-frame clones, some missing. The sample records under 400,000 clones, 87% being singletons. Indicated treatment: around 19 received Ad26.COV2.S at low or high dose, single or two shots; five or six received placebo; per-sample allocation not given. Day 63 after the first vaccine or placebo injection was the time point for sampling. Adults aged 18-55 years in Boston included the donor.

The sequence derives from a person aged 18-65 years who received the Ad26.COV2.S COVID-19 vaccine or a placebo. The starting material was peripheral blood, obtained in a trial of Ad26.COV2.S vaccine versus placebo. This chain links TRBV9 with TRBJ1-5, with D possibly TRBD1 on 5 matching bases. The CDR3 DNA is TGTGCCAGCAGCTTAGACGGAGGGGGCAATCAGCCCCAGCATTTT. Translated: CASSLDGGGNQPQHF.